Below, 28 T cell receptor beta chains from the same sample are listed, as sequenced in a study of blood T cell repertoires in COVID-19. Data came from immunoSEQ multiplex PCR; TCRdb stores just in-frame clones and leaves some out. The data contain 200,000 or so clones, roughly four fifths of them singletons. Sequenced material: peripheral blood. Source of these receptors: a woman younger than 45 who had recovered from COVID-19.

This chain joins TRBV6-5 and TRBJ1-6; no firm D call. The V gene lost 7 bases and the J gene lost 6 bases, with 16 bases spanning the gap. From germline, CDR1 is MNHEY and CDR2 SVGAGI. The CDR3 sequence is 15 residues long. The CDR3 DNA is TGTGCCAGCACCGATACAGTGTCCGGTAATTCACCCCTCCACTTT. Translation gives CASTDTVSGNSPLHF.

The V and J genes are TRBV7-2 and TRBJ1-2; 10 bases align to TRBD1. The CDR3 is 18 amino acids. V was clipped by 1 base and J by 3 bases; unmatched bases: 11. Germline values: CDR1 SGHTA, CDR2 FQGNSA. This CDR3 is CASSLGSGGTGDDYGYTF. The CDR3 region has the DNA TGTGCCAGCAGCTTAGGGAGCGGAGGGACAGGGGATGACTATGGCTACACCTTC.

The chain's CDR3 is CASTPGQGKEAFF. CDR3 DNA: TGTGCCAGCACCCCGGGACAGGGAAAGGAAGCTTTCTTT. The rearrangement links TRBV7-3 to TRBJ1-1; TRBD1 aligns across 9 bases. The CDR3 covers 13 residues. With V trimmed by 7 bases and J by 8 bases, 8 bases remained unmatched. Germline V gives CDR1 SGHTA, CDR2 FQGTGA.

This chain joins TRBV9 and TRBJ2-7, with 11 bases lining up with TRBD2. Trimming removed 7 bases from V and 3 bases from J; junction bases left unmatched: 3. The V gene's germline CDR1 is SGDLS and CDR2 YYNGEE. The CDR3 length is 13 residues. CDR3 DNA sequence: TGTGCCAGCTCCACTAGCGGGGGCTACGAGCAGTACTTC. It codes for CASSTSGGYEQYF.

The chain combines TRBV4-1 with TRBJ1-2; maybe TRBD1 (5 bases). The CDR3 length is 13 residues. Trimming took off 1 base at V and 6 bases at J, with 9 bases between the two ends. CDR1 and CDR2 from the germline V gene are MGHRA and YSYEKL. CDR3 sequence (DNA): TGCGCCAGCAGCCAAGCGCAGGGTAATGGCTACACCTTC. Residues: CASSQAQGNGYTF.

The V gene is TRBV7-9, the J gene TRBJ2-7, with 7 bases fitting TRBD1. This CDR3 has 14 amino acids. After removal of 4 bases from V and 2 bases from J, the junction contained 5 bases not matched to a gene. The germline V gene has CDR1 SEHNR and CDR2 FQNEAQ (reference sequence). This CDR3 is CASSSGTEPYEQYF. CDR3 DNA sequence: TGTGCCAGCAGCTCCGGGACAGAGCCCTACGAGCAGTACTTC.

In DNA form, the CDR3 reads TGTGCCAGTAGTCTCCTCCTCCTGGGCCCCTACGAGCAGTACTTC. It encodes CASSLLLLGPYEQYF. This chain joins TRBV19 and TRBJ2-7; the D is unclear. This CDR3 has 15 amino acids. V dropped 5 bases and J dropped 2 bases, with 16 bases sitting between them. Germline CDR1 is LNHDA and CDR2 is SQIVND (reference sequence).

This sequence joins TRBV3-1 (or the pseudogene TRBV3-2) and TRBJ1-5, with D perhaps matching TRBD1 (6 bases). Trimming took off 4 bases at V and 2 bases at J, with 12 bases between the two ends. In germline, CDR1 is LGHDT, CDR2 YNNKEL (reference sequence). This CDR3 has 15 residues. CDR3 coding DNA: TGTGCCAGCAGCCCCAGGGGTTTCGGCAATCAGCCCCAGCATTTT. It yields the protein CASSPRGFGNQPQHF.

The chain has TRBV11-2 and TRBJ2-3; 11 bases map to TRBD2. The CDR3 consists of 16 residues. V shed 2 bases, J shed 3 bases, and the junction held 4 bases outside the gene matches. CDR1 is SGHAT and CDR2 is FQNNGV in the germline V gene. In DNA form, the CDR3 reads TGTGCCAGCAGCTTAATGGCTAGCGGGAGGACAGATACGCAGTATTTT. Residues: CASSLMASGRTDTQYF.

As concerns this clone: Other nucleotide sequences from this sample produce the same CDR3. The chain is built from TRBV28 and TRBJ1-2; 8 bases match TRBD1. This CDR3 comprises 13 residues. Germline loops: CDR1 MDHEN, CDR2 SYDVKM. V lost 6 bases, J lost 4 bases, and 4 bases stayed unmatched. The DNA for the CDR3 is TGTGCCAGCAGCCCCACAGGGGGCTATGGCTACACCTTC. Residues: CASSPTGGYGYTF.

This chain links TRBV28 with TRBJ2-3; 14 bases map to TRBD2. The CDR3 has 17 amino acids. Germline V gene lookup returns CDR1 MDHEN and CDR2 SYDVKM. Trimming took 4 bases from V and 5 from J; bases not matched to a gene: 8. The DNA for the CDR3 is TGTGCCAGCAGTTCGTTGACTAGCGGGAGGGCCAGAGATACGCAGTATTTT. Protein product: CASSSLTSGRARDTQYF.

The J gene is TRBJ2-7, the V gene TRBV12-5, with TRBD2 identical over 9 bases. CDR1 LGHNT and CDR2 FRNRAP come from the germline V gene. The CDR3 contains 16 residues. Trimming took 2 bases from V and 2 from J; bases not matched to a gene: 7. The CDR3 is CASGLTSAGGPYEQYF. The CDR3 coding sequence is TGTGCTAGTGGTTTGACCTCAGCGGGAGGCCCCTACGAGCAGTACTTC.

The chain combines TRBV7-5 with TRBJ2-2; TRBD2, as called in the table, went unchecked against the DNA. TRBV7-5 is classified as a pseudogene. This CDR3 has 21 residues. CDR3 nucleotides: TGTGTCAGAAGACCCTATCACACTCCGGGACTAGTAGGGGCGAACACCGGGGAGCTGTTTTTT. Its translation: CVRRPYHTPGLVGANTGELFF.

The J gene is TRBJ2-7, the V gene TRBV5-6; 8 nucleotides align to TRBD2. Germline loops: CDR1 SGHDT, CDR2 YYEEEE. This CDR3 is built from 15 residues. V lost 0 bases and J lost 7; bases outside the gene matches: 9. The CDR3 coding sequence is TGTGCCAGCAGCTTGGGGCTAGCGGGTCTCAGTGAGCAGTACTTC. Protein sequence: CASSLGLAGLSEQYF. The complete variable domain, with remaining parts taken from reference TRBV5-6 and TRBJ2-7, reads DAGVTQSPTHLIKTRGQQVTLRCSPKSGHDTVSWYQQALGQGPQFIFQYYEEEERQRGNFPDRFSGHQFPNYSSELNVNALLLGDSALYLCASSLGLAGLSEQYFGPGTRLTVT.

The chain combines TRBV11-1 with TRBJ2-5, with 11 bases aligning to TRBD1. From germline, CDR1 is SGHAT and CDR2 FQDESV (reference sequence). The CDR3 is made up of 16 amino acids. V trimming: 4 bases; J trimming: 2 bases; junction bases outside the gene matches: 6. CDR3 in DNA: TGTGCCAGCAGCTCCGGGACAGGGGGAGAGCAAGAGACCCAGTACTTC. Amino acids: CASSSGTGGEQETQYF.

The rearrangement links TRBV11-2 to TRBJ2-1; 8 bases fit TRBD2. Germline lookup yields CDR1 SGHAT and CDR2 FQNNGV. Losses at the gene ends were 2 bases for V and 7 bases for J; bases not matched to a gene: 1. This CDR3 comprises 13 residues. CDR3 DNA sequence: TGTGCCAGCAGCTTACAGCGGGAGAATGAGCAGTTCTTC. Translating gives CASSLQRENEQFF.

The chain uses TRBV5-4 and TRBJ1-2; a possible D gene is TRBD1 (5 bases). The CDR3 spans 15 residues. Deletions cut 4 bases from V and 8 bases from J, with 21 bases between. Germline loops: CDR1 SGHNT, CDR2 YYREEE (reference sequence). The CDR3 spells CASSPPLGLDAGYTF. The CDR3, as DNA: TGTGCCAGCAGCCCGCCCTTGGGACTCGACGCAGGCTACACCTTC.

The rearrangement links TRBV5-4 to TRBJ2-3; 8 bases are shared with TRBD2. Losses at the gene ends were 0 bases for V and 2 bases for J; bases not matched to a gene: 11. Germline assignment: CDR1 SGHNT and CDR2 YYREEE (reference sequence). CDR3 length equals 18 residues. The CDR3 DNA reads as TGTGCCAGCAGCTTGGAGCTTTATCTAGCGGGCTCCACAGATACGCAGTATTTT. Translated, it gives CASSLELYLAGSTDTQYF.

The genes are TRBV5-1 and TRBJ2-2, with TRBD2 matching over 7 bases. Germline lookup yields CDR1 SGHRS and CDR2 YFSETQ. This CDR3 region has 18 residues. V was clipped by 1 base and J by 7 bases; unmatched bases: 16. The CDR3 here is CASSLSAGAFGFDGELFF. The CDR3 DNA sequence: TGCGCCAGCAGCTTGTCGGCGGGAGCTTTTGGTTTCGACGGGGAGCTGTTTTTT.

The CDR3 DNA sequence: TGTGCCAGCAGCGTAGACAGTCATTTGTATAATTCACCCCTCCACTTT. It encodes CASSVDSHLYNSPLHF. The V gene is TRBV9, the J gene TRBJ1-6; D uncertain. V lost 0 bases to trimming and J lost 4 bases, with 11 bases between them. Germline CDR1 SGDLS, CDR2 YYNGEE. The CDR3 runs to 16 residues.

V is TRBV6-5 and J is TRBJ2-7; 10 nucleotides match TRBD1. This CDR3 contains 15 residues. The trim removed 5 bases at V and 4 bases at J, leaving 8 bases unmatched. CDR1 MNHEY and CDR2 SVGAGI come from the germline V gene. CDR3 DNA sequence: TGTGCCAGCAGTCGTGACCGGGACAGGGGATACGAGCAGTACTTC. Translating gives CASSRDRDRGYEQYF.

J is TRBJ1-1 and V is TRBV11-2; D is ambiguous. Germline values: CDR1 SGHAT, CDR2 FQNNGV. CDR3 length: 14 residues. Trimming took 1 base from V and 1 from J, leaving 7 bases between them. CDR3 sequence: CASSLAAGNTEAFF. CDR3 DNA sequence: TGTGCCAGCAGCTTAGCTGCAGGGAACACTGAAGCTTTCTTT.

This chain uses TRBV6-1 with TRBJ1-1, with D unclear. With 2 bases removed from V and 0 bases from J, the gap between germline ends came to 10 bases. Looked up from germline, CDR1 is MNHNS and CDR2 is SASEGT. The CDR3 has 15 residues. The CDR3 loop reads CASSEWGGLNTEAFF. The CDR3 DNA reads TGTGCCAGCAGTGAATGGGGAGGATTGAACACTGAAGCTTTCTTT.

This sequence joins TRBV6-1 and TRBJ2-7; 7 bases agree with TRBD2. This CDR3 comprises 16 residues. V was clipped by 2 bases and J by 3 bases; unmatched bases: 10. Germline V CDR1 and CDR2: MNHNS, SASEGT. DNA of the CDR3: TGTGCCAGCAGTGAATTAGGGGCTAGCGGTGTCTACGAGCAGTACTTC. Its protein product is CASSELGASGVYEQYF.

J is TRBJ2-3 and V is TRBV9; unclear D gene. This CDR3 is 13 amino acids long. Germline CDR1 SGDLS, CDR2 YYNGEE. Trimming removed 0 bases from V and 2 bases from J, with 4 bases in between. In DNA form, the CDR3 reads TGTGCCAGCAGCGTAGCATTCACAGATACGCAGTATTTT. Amino acids: CASSVAFTDTQYF.

The chain recombines TRBV30 with TRBJ2-1; 11 bases agree with TRBD2. J gave up 7 bases and V 4 bases, and 6 bases lay outside the gene matches. This CDR3 region has 14 residues. Germline CDR1 is GTSNPN and CDR2 is SVGIG (reference sequence). Here the CDR3 DNA reads TGTGCCTGGATGGGGACTAGCGGTGGGAATGAGCAGTTCTTC. This sequence encodes CAWMGTSGGNEQFF.

This chain links TRBV9 with TRBJ2-7; 9 bases are a match to TRBD1. The V gene end was trimmed by 3 bases and the J gene end by 2 bases; junction bases not matched to a gene: 6. CDR1 SGDLS and CDR2 YYNGEE come from the germline V gene. The CDR3 has 15 amino acids. In DNA form, the CDR3 reads TGTGCCAGCAGCGCCGGGACAGGGTTTCCCTACGAGCAGTACTTC. It yields the protein CASSAGTGFPYEQYF.

The chain joins TRBV5-3 to TRBJ1-1, with 7 nucleotides matching TRBD1. TRBV5-3 counts as an open reading frame of uncertain function. CDR3 length: 13 residues. With V trimmed by 1 base and J by 3 bases, 0 bases remained unmatched. The CDR3 protein is CARSLTGDTEAFF. Written as DNA, the CDR3 is TGTGCCAGAAGCTTGACAGGGGACACTGAAGCTTTCTTT.